The T cell receptor (beta chain) under discussion was sequenced for a study of control samples from healthy donors and cancer patients. Trimming shortened V by 0 bases and J by 1 base, and 10 bases separated the two germline ends. Per germline, CDR1 ENHRY and CDR2 SYGVKD. CDR3 size: 16 residues. This clone occurred once. The method was immunoSEQ multiplex PCR; TCRdb's version includes in-frame clones alone and lacks a portion of them. The data contain 100,000 to 130,000 clones, around four fifths of them singletons. The sequencing input was blood. The genes are TRBV10-3 and TRBJ1-5; no definite D call. This TCR was sampled from a man aged 18 to 35 in good health. CDR3 coding DNA: TGTGCCATCAGTGAGTCGCCTGTGGAGAGCAATCAGCCCCAGCATTTT. This codes for CAISESPVESNQPQHF.